Listed below are T cell receptor beta chains from one sample, sequenced in a study of blood T cell repertoires in COVID-19. Assay: immunoSEQ multiplex PCR; the TCRdb copy retains only in-frame clones and omits some. The data show about 78,000 clones, with around 86% seen just once and around 4.5% held by the top ten. The sequenced sample consisted of peripheral blood. Receptors were obtained from a man aged 50-60 years with active or convalescent COVID-19. CDR3s include the opening cysteine and the closing phenylalanine or tryptophan. D genes are given only for firm matches. Only part of the rows carry a size: once, few, many, or a class if the clone is expanded.

D gene | clone size | J gene | V gene | CDR3 length | CDR3 DNA | CDR3 protein
TRBD1 | - | TRBJ2-1 | TRBV9 | 14 | TGTGCCAGCAGCGTAGGACAGGGGGGAAATGAGCAGTTCTTC | CASSVGQGGNEQFF
- | - | TRBJ2-7 | TRBV28 | 15 | TGTGCCAGCAGTTTACGTGGGCCCCTTGGGAGCGAGCAGTACTTC | CASSLRGPLGSEQYF
TRBD2 | - | TRBJ2-3 | TRBV4-3 | 16 | TGCGCCAGCAGCCAAGGAAACGGGGGGGCCGGAGATACGCAGTATTTT | CASSQGNGGAGDTQYF
- | - | TRBJ2-1 | TRBV5-6 | 12 | TGTGCCAGCAGCACAATCTTCAATGAGCAGTTCTTC | CASSTIFNEQFF
TRBD1 | - | TRBJ1-1 | TRBV28 | 11 | TGTGCCACCTTAGACAGGGATTGGGCTTTCTTT | CATLDRDWAFF
- | - | TRBJ2-3 | TRBV30 | 13 | TGTGCCTGGAGTGTAAGAGAGGCAGATACGCAGTATTTT | CAWSVREADTQYF
TRBD1 | - | TRBJ2-1 | TRBV29-1 | 13 | TGCAGCGCCCGACAGGGGGGGGTCAATGAGCAGTTCTTC | CSARQGGVNEQFF
- | - | TRBJ1-6 | TRBV27 | 15 | TGTGCCAGCAGGTCAGGGTCGGTAGGGAATTCACCCCTCCACTTT | CASRSGSVGNSPLHF
TRBD1 | - | TRBJ2-2 | TRBV6-5 | 15 | TGTGCCAGCATCTTCGACAGGGGTGGCACCGGGGAGCTGTTTTTT | CASIFDRGGTGELFF
- | - | TRBJ1-3 | TRBV7-6 | 14 | TGTGCCAGCAGCTTAGGCACGGGGGGAAACACCATATATTTT | CASSLGTGGNTIYF
TRBD1 | few | TRBJ1-2 | TRBV18 | 14 | TGTGCCAGCTCACCGGGACAGATGGACTATGGCTACACCTTC | CASSPGQMDYGYTF
TRBD1 | once | TRBJ1-2 | TRBV7-2 | 14 | TGTGCCAGCAGCCCCGCGGGACAGCTAGAACGCTACACCTTC | CASSPAGQLERYTF
TRBD1 | - | TRBJ1-1 | TRBV5-4 | 15 | TGTGCCAGCAGCTTAACAGGGGGGGTTAACACTGAAGCTTTCTTT | CASSLTGGVNTEAFF
- | - | TRBJ2-1 | TRBV28 | 15 | TGTGCCAGCAGTTTAGGTGGGAGCTCCTACAATGAGCAGTTCTTC | CASSLGGSSYNEQFF
TRBD1 | - | TRBJ1-1 | TRBV28 | 14 | TGTGCCAGCAGCTTGGGACAGGGGGGGACTGAAGCTTTCTTT | CASSLGQGGTEAFF
TRBD2 | - | TRBJ2-3 | TRBV7-2 | 18 | TGTGCCAGCAGCCCAGTGGCCCTAGCGGGGGGACGCACAGATACGCAGTATTTT | CASSPVALAGGRTDTQYF
- | - | TRBJ2-3 | TRBV6-5 | 13 | TGTGCCAGCAGGAACCGAGGCACAGATACGCAGTATTTT | CASRNRGTDTQYF
TRBD1 | - | TRBJ1-3 | TRBV2 | 14 | TGTGCCAGCGGCGGGACAGCCTTCGGAAACACCATATATTTT | CASGGTAFGNTIYF
- | - | TRBJ2-5 | TRBV18 | 12 | TGTGCCAGCTCAACGGAGAAAGAGACCCAGTACTTC | CASSTEKETQYF
- | - | TRBJ1-5 | TRBV6-1 | 16 | TGTGCCAGCAGTGAAGCGGTTGGGGGCCGCAATCAGCCCCAGCATTTT | CASSEAVGGRNQPQHF
TRBD1 | - | TRBJ1-3 | TRBV10-3 | 16 | TGTGCCATCAGTGAGTCGCAGGGGGCAATTGGAAACACCATATATTTT | CAISESQGAIGNTIYF
- | - | TRBJ1-1 | TRBV25-1 | 14 | TGTGCCAGCAGTGAACAGGGCATGGGCACTGAAGCTTTCTTT | CASSEQGMGTEAFF
TRBD2 | - | TRBJ2-3 | TRBV6-1 | 15 | TGTGCCAGCAGTGAAACCAGCGGGGGGGCAGATACGCAGTATTTT | CASSETSGGADTQYF
- | - | TRBJ1-3 | TRBV5-1 | 13 | TGCGCCAGCAGCCCTTATTCTGGAAACACCATATATTTT | CASSPYSGNTIYF
- | few | TRBJ1-6 | TRBV5-1 | 12 | TGCGCCAGCAGCTTAAGCAATTCACCCCTCCACTTT | CASSLSNSPLHF
- | - | TRBJ1-2 | TRBV5-8 | 13 | TGTGCCAGCAGCTATTACAGGAGCTATGGCTACACCTTC | CASSYYRSYGYTF
TRBD1 | - | TRBJ2-3 | TRBV24-1 | 16 | TGTGCCACCAGTGAAACCGGGACAGGGAAATCAGATACGCAGTATTTT | CATSETGTGKSDTQYF
TRBD2 | - | TRBJ2-1 | TRBV28 | 17 | TGTGCCAGCAACACCCCCGGGAGGGGCCAACAAGGCAATGAGCAGTTCTTC | CASNTPGRGQQGNEQFF
TRBD1 | - | TRBJ1-6 | TRBV5-1 | 15 | TGCGCCAGCAGCACCGGGACAGGGAACAATTCACCCCTCCACTTT | CASSTGTGNNSPLHF
TRBD1 | few | TRBJ1-2 | TRBV28 | 14 | TGTGCCAGCAGTTCATCAGGGGGCGCCGGTGGCTACACCTTC | CASSSSGGAGGYTF
TRBD1 | - | TRBJ1-4 | TRBV28 | 15 | TGTGCCAGCAGAGAACACCGGGACAGGGATGAAAAACTGTTTTTT | CASREHRDRDEKLFF
- | - | TRBJ1-4 | TRBV5-1 | 15 | TGCGCCAGCAGCTCCCTCGGGGGACCTAATGAAAAACTGTTTTTT | CASSSLGGPNEKLFF
- | - | TRBJ2-3 | TRBV7-2 | 14 | TGTGCCAGCAGCTTAATCCCGAGCACAGATACGCAGTATTTT | CASSLIPSTDTQYF
- | - | TRBJ2-6 | TRBV4-1 | 17 | TGCGCCAGCAGCCACCCTCCCCCAGGGTGGGGGGCCAACGTCCTGACTTTC | CASSHPPPGWGANVLTF
TRBD2 | - | TRBJ2-7 | TRBV19 | 14 | TGTGCCAGTAGTACCGGGACTAGCTCCTACGAGCAGTACTTC | CASSTGTSSYEQYF
TRBD1 | once | TRBJ2-7 | TRBV28 | 14 | TGTGCCAGCAGTTTACCGACAGGGACGGGGGAGCAGTACTTC | CASSLPTGTGEQYF
- | - | TRBJ1-4 | TRBV14 | 12 | TGTGCCAGCAGCCAAGGGAGCGAAAAACTGTTTTTT | CASSQGSEKLFF
TRBD2 | - | TRBJ2-3 | TRBV5-1 | 16 | TGCGCCAGCACCTTGGAAGCGGGGGTTGGCACAGATACGCAGTATTTT | CASTLEAGVGTDTQYF
TRBD1 | - | TRBJ2-3 | TRBV5-1 | 17 | TGCGCCAGCAGATTCGATACCGGGACAGCTAGCACAGATACGCAGTATTTT | CASRFDTGTASTDTQYF
- | - | TRBJ2-1 | TRBV10-2 | 13 | TGCGCCAGCAGACACCAGGACAGTAATGAGCAGTTCTTC | CASRHQDSNEQFF
TRBD1 | - | TRBJ1-2 | TRBV18 | 17 | TGTGCCAGCTCACCGGGGCCTACCGGGACAGCTAACTATGGCTACACCTTC | CASSPGPTGTANYGYTF
- | few | TRBJ1-6 | TRBV30 | 14 | TGTGCCTGGAGCCGGTCCTCCTATAATTCACCCCTCCACTTT | CAWSRSSYNSPLHF
- | - | TRBJ2-7 | TRBV28 | 13 | TGTGCCAGCACCCCCCCCGGCTCCTACGAGCAGTACTTC | CASTPPGSYEQYF
- | few | TRBJ1-5 | TRBV6-6 | 14 | TGTGCCAGCAGTTACCCGGAGTGGGATCAGCCCCAGCATTTT | CASSYPEWDQPQHF
TRBD1 | - | TRBJ1-4 | TRBV11-2 | 14 | TGTGCCAGCACCGTAGACAGGGGGCCTGGAAAACTGTTTTTT | CASTVDRGPGKLFF
- | - | TRBJ1-5 | TRBV6-2/TRBV6-3 | 17 | TGTGCCAGCAGTGACCCCGCAGCGACCTTTAGCAATCAGCCCCAGCATTTT | CASSDPAATFSNQPQHF
- | once | TRBJ2-2 | TRBV5-8 | 13 | TGTGCCAGCAGCTTCGGGGGGCCCGGGGAGCTGTTTTTT | CASSFGGPGELFF
- | - | TRBJ1-5 | TRBV6-2/TRBV6-3 | 15 | TGTGCCAGCAGTACGGCACAGGGAGGCAATCAGCCCCAGCATTTT | CASSTAQGGNQPQHF
TRBD1 | - | TRBJ1-5 | TRBV6-2/TRBV6-3 | 15 | TGTGCCAGCAGTTACTCGGGACAGAGCAATCAGCCCCAGCATTTT | CASSYSGQSNQPQHF
TRBD2 | medium-sized | TRBJ2-6 | TRBV10-2 | 18 | TGCGCCAGCAAAAGTGCTAGCGGGGGTAACTCTGGGGCCAACGTCCTGACTTTC | CASKSASGGNSGANVLTF
- | - | TRBJ1-3 | TRBV6-5 | 16 | TGTGCCAGCAGTTCACTCGACAGTATTTCTGGAAACACCATATATTTT | CASSSLDSISGNTIYF
- | - | TRBJ2-3 | TRBV7-2 | 14 | TGTGCCAGCAGCTTAGGGGGGGTCACAGATACGCAGTATTTT | CASSLGGVTDTQYF
TRBD2 | - | TRBJ2-1 | TRBV11-2 | 18 | TGTGCCAGCAGCTTAGACCCCCCCGGGACTACCTCCTACAATGAGCAGTTCTTC | CASSLDPPGTTSYNEQFF
TRBD2 | - | TRBJ2-1 | TRBV7-9 | 15 | TGTGCCAGCAGCCGGAAAGGACTAGTTCTTAATGAGCAGTTCTTC | CASSRKGLVLNEQFF
TRBD2 | few | TRBJ2-1 | TRBV2 | 15 | TGTGCCAGCAGTGAGGGGGGACTAGCGGTCGGTGAGCAGTTCTTC | CASSEGGLAVGEQFF
TRBD2 | - | TRBJ2-1 | TRBV11-2 | 18 | TGTGCCAGCAGCCCCAGGACTAGCGGGGGACCTATTTACAATGAGCAGTTCTTC | CASSPRTSGGPIYNEQFF
- | once | TRBJ2-1 | TRBV15 | 20 | TGTGCCACCAGCAGAGCGTTACATTGGGATGGGGGGAGCTCCTACAATGAGCAGTTCTTC | CATSRALHWDGGSSYNEQFF
TRBD1 | - | TRBJ2-3 | TRBV15 | 14 | TGTGCCACCAGCAGAGATCAGGGGGCAGATACGCAGTATTTT | CATSRDQGADTQYF
- | - | TRBJ2-7 | TRBV3-1/TRBV3-2 | 14 | TGTGCCAGCAGCCAAGAGGGGAGCTCCTACGAGCAGTACTTC | CASSQEGSSYEQYF